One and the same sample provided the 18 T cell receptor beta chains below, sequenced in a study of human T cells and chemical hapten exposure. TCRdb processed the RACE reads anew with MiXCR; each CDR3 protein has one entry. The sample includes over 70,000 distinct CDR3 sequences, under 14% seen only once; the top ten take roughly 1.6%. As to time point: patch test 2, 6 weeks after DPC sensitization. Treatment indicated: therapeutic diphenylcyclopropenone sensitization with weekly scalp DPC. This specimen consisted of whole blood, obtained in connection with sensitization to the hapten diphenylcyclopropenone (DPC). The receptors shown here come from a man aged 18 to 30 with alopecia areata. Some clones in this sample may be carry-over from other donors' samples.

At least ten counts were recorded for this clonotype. This CDR3 is CASSVTPNTGELFF. The CDR3 DNA reads TGTGCCAGCAGCGTAACTCCAAACACCGGGGAGCTGTTTTTT. The rearrangement links TRBV9 to TRBJ2-2; no reliable D call. V was pared by 1 base and J by 2 bases, with 6 bases between. Germline CDR1 SGDLS, CDR2 YYNGEE. CDR3 length: 14 amino acids.

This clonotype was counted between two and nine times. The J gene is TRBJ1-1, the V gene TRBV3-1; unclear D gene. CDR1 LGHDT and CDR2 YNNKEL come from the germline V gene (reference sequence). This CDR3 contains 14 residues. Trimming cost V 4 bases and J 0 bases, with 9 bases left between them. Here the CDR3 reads CASSPQVMNTEAFF. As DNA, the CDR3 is TGTGCCAGCAGCCCGCAGGTAATGAACACTGAAGCTTTCTTT.

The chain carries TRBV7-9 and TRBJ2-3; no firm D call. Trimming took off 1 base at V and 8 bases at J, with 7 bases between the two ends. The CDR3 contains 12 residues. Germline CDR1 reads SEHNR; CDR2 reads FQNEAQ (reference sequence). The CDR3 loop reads CASSLEVVTQYF. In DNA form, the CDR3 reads TGTGCCAGCAGCTTAGAGGTAGTTACGCAGTATTTT. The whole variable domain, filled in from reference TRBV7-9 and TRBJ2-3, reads DTGVSQNPRHKITKRGQNVTFRCDPISEHNRLYWYRQTLGQGPEFLTYFQNEAQLEKSRLLSDRFSAERPKGSFSTLEIQRTEQGDSAMYLCASSLEVVTQYFGPGTRLTVL.

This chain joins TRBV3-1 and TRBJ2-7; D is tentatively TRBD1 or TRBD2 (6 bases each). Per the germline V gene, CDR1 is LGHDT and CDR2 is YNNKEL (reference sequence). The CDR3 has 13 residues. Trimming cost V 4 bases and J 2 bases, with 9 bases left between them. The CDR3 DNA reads TGTGCCAGCAGCCGGCGGGACACCTACGAGCAGTACGTC. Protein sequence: CASSRRDTYEQYV.

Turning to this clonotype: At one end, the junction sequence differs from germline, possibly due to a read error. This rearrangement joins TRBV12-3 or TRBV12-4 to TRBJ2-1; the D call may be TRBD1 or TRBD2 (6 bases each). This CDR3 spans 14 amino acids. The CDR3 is CASGLQGGRDEQFF. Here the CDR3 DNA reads TGTGCCAGCGGTTTACAGGGAGGTCGGGATGAGCAGTTCTTC.

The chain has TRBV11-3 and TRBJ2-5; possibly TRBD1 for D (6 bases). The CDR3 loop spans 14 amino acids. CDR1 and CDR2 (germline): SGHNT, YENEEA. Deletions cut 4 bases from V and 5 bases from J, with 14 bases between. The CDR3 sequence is CASSSKTGRETQYF. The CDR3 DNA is TGTGCCAGCAGCTCAAAGACAGGTCGTGAGACCCAGTACTTC.

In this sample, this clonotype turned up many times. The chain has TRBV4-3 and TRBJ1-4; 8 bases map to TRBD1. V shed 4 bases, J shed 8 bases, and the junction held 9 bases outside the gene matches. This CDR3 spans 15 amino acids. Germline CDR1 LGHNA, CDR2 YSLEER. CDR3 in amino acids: CASSPKGGTGEKLFF. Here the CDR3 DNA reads TGCGCCAGCAGCCCCAAGGGAGGGACAGGCGAAAAACTGTTTTTT.

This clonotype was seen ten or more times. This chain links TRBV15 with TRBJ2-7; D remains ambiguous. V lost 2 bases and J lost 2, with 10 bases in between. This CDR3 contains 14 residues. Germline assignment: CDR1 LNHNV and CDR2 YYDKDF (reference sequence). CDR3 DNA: TGTGCCACCAGCAGAACGTCCGGAACCTACGAGCAGTACTTC. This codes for CATSRTSGTYEQYF.

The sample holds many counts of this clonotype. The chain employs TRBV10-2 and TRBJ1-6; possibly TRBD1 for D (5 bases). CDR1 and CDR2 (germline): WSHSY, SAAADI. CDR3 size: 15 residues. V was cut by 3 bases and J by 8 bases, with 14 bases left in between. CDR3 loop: CASSEGRVKDSPLHF. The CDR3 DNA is TGCGCCAGCAGTGAAGGCAGGGTAAAAGATTCACCCCTCCACTTT.

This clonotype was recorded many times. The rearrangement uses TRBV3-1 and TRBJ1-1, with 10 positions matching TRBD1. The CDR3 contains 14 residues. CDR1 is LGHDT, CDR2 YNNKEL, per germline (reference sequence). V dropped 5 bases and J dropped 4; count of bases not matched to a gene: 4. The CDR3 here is CASSKGQGSTEAFF. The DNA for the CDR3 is TGTGCCAGCAGCAAGGGACAGGGGTCCACTGAAGCTTTCTTT.

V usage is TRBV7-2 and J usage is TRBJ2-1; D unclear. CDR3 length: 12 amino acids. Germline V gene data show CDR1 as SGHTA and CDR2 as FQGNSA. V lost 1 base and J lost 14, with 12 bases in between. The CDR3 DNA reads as TGTGCCAGCAGCTTAGAAGGTATATCTAAGTTCTTC. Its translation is CASSLEGISKFF.

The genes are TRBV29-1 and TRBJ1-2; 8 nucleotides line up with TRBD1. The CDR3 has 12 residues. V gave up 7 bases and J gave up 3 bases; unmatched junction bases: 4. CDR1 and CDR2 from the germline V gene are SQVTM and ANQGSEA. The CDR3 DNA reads TGCAGCGCTGGACAGGGCGACTATGGCTACACCTTC. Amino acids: CSAGQGDYGYTF.

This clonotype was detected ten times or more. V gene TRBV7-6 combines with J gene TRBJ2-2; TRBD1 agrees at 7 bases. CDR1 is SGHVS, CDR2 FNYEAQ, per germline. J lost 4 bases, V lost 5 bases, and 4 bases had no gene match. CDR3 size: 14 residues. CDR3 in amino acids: CASSPRGLTGELFF. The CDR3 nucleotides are TGTGCCAGCAGCCCTAGGGGGCTCACCGGGGAGCTGTTTTTT.

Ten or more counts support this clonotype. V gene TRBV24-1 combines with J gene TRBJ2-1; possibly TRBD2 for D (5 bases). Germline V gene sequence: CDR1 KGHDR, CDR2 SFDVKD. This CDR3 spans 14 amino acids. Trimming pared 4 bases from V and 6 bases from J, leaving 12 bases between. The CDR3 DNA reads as TGTGCCACCAGTGACGGAGCGGCAGTCAATGAGCAGTTCTTC. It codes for CATSDGAAVNEQFF.

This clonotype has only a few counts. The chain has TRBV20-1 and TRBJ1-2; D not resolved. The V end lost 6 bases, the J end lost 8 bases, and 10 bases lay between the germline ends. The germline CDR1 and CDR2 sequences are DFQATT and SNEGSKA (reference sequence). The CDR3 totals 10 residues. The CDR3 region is CSATILGYTF. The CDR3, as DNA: TGCAGTGCAACAATTTTGGGCTACACCTTC.

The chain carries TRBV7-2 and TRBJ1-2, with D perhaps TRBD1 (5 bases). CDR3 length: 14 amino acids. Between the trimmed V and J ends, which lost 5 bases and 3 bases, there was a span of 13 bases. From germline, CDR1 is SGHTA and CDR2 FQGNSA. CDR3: CASSPRDGYYGYTF. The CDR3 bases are TGTGCCAGCAGCCCCCGGGACGGATACTATGGCTACACCTTC.

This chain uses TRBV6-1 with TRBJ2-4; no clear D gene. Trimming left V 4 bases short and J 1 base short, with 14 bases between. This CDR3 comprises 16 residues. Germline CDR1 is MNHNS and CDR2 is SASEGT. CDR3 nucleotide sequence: TGTGCCAGCAGTGGCAAGAACCTGGCGGCCAAAAACATTCAGTACTTC. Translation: CASSGKNLAAKNIQYF.

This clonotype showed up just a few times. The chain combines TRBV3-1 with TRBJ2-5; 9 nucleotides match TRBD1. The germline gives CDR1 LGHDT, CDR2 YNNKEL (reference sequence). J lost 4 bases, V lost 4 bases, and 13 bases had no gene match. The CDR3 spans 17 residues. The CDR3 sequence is CASSLRSNRGPGETQYF. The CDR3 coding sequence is TGTGCCAGCAGCCTTCGCTCCAACAGGGGGCCGGGAGAGACCCAGTACTTC.